This entry is about one TCR beta chain. Its antigen remains unidentified. This entry belongs to a study of identical twins. Study results and caveats: Shared out-of-frame alpha sequences (those common to twins) showed excess low generation probability. There is a chance that invariant MAIT and iNKT cells partially muddied zero-insertion analyses.

The V gene end was trimmed by 4 bases and the J gene end by 3 bases; junction bases not matched to a gene: 2. The CDR3 spans 14 residues. Germline V gene sequence: CDR1 SGDLS, CDR2 YYNGEE. cDNA molecules carried unique molecular identifiers, and template switching added a universal primer site. Each CDR3 protein is one row after TCRdb ran MiXCR on the 5' RACE reads. The sample shows 200,000 to 300,000 distinct CDR3 sequences, approximately 12% of them seen only once. These same data were also listed under a study on yellow fever vaccine responses in identical twins. This second report adds: Vaccine T cell responses of twins reportedly seemed partly convergent and partly personalized.

Sequencing input: memory (CD45RO+) T cells sorted from blood. The TCR originated in a woman younger than 35 in good health. V and J are TRBV9 and TRBJ1-4; 8 bases match TRBD1. CDR3 in DNA: TGTGCCAGCAGCCAACAGGGGGCTAATGAAAAACTGTTTTTT. Amino acid sequence: CASSQQGANEKLFF.